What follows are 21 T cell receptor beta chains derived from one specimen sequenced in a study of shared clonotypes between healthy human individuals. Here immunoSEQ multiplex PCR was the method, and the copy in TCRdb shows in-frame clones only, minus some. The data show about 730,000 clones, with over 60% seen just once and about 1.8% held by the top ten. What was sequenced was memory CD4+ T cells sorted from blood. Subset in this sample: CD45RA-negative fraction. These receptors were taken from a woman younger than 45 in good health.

The CDR3 region is CASSEGKVNSYEQYF. The CDR3 region has the DNA TGTGCCAGCAGTGAAGGGAAAGTAAATTCCTACGAGCAGTACTTC. The chain uses TRBV6-1 and TRBJ2-7; D unclear. With 1 base removed from V and 1 base from J, the gap between germline ends came to 11 bases. The CDR3 is 15 amino acids. CDR1 and CDR2 from the germline V gene are MNHNS and SASEGT.

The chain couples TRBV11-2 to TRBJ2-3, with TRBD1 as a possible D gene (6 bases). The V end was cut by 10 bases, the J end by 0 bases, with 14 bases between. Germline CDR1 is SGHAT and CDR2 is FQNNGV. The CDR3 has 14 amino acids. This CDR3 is CATGEGQSTDTQYF. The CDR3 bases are TGTGCCACGGGCGAAGGACAGAGCACAGATACGCAGTATTTT.

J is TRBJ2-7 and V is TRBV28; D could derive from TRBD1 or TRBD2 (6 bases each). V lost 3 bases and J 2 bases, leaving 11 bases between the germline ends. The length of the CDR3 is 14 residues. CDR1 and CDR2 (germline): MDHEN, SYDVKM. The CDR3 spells CASSFTGRTYEQYF. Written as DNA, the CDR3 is TGTGCCAGCAGTTTTACAGGGAGGACCTACGAGCAGTACTTC.

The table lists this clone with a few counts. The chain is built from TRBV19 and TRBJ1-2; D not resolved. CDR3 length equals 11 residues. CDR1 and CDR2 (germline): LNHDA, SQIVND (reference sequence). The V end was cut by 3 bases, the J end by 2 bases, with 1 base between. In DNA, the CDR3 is TGTGCCAGTAGTATGAACTATGGCTACACCTTC. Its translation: CASSMNYGYTF.

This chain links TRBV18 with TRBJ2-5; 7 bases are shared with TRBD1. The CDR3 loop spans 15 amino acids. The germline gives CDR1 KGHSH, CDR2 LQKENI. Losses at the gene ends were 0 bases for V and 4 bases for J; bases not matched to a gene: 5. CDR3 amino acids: CASSPPVNRGETQYF. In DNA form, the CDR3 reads TGTGCCAGCTCACCACCGGTTAACAGGGGAGAGACCCAGTACTTC.

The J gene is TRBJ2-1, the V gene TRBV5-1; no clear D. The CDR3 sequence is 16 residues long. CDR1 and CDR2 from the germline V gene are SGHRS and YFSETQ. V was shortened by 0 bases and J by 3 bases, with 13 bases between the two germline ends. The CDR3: CASSLEPVVLYNEQFF. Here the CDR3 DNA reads TGCGCCAGCAGCTTGGAACCAGTTGTTCTCTACAATGAGCAGTTCTTC.

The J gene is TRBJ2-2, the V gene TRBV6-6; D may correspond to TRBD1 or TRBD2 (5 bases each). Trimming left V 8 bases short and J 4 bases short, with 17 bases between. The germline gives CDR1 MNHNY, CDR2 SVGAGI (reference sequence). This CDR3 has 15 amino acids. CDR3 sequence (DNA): TGTGCCAGCTCGTGGAGAGGGGCGAGCACCGGGGAGCTGTTTTTT. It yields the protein CASSWRGASTGELFF.

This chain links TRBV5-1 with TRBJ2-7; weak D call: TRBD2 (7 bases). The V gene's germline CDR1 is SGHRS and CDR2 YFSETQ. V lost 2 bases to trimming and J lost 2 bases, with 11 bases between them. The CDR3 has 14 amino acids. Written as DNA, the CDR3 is TGCGCCAGCAGCTTCCACGGGGGGCCCTACGAGCAGTACTTC. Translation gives CASSFHGGPYEQYF.

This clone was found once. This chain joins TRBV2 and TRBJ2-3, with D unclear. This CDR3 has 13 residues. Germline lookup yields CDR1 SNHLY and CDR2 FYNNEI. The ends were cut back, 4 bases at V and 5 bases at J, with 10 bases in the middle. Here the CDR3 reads CASSGILLDTQYF. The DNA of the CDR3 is TGTGCCAGCAGTGGCATCTTATTAGATACGCAGTATTTT.

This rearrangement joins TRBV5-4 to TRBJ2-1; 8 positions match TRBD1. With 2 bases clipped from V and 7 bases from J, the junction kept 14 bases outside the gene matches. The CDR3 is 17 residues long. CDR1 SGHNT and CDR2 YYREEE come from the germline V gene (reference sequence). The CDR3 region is CASSFARRQGAGNEQFF. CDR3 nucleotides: TGTGCCAGCAGCTTCGCCAGGAGGCAGGGGGCGGGAAATGAGCAGTTCTTC.

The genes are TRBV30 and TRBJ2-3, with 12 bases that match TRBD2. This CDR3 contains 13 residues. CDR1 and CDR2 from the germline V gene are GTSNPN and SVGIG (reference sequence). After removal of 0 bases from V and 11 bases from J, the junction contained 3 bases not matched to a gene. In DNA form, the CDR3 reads TGTGCCTGGAGTGTAGGACTAGCGGGAAGGCAGTATTTT. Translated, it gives CAWSVGLAGRQYF.

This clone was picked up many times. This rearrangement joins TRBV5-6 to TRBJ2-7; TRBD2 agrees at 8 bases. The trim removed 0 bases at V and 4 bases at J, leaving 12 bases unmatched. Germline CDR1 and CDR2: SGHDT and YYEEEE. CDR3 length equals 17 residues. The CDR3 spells CASSLGGPSGLAYEQYF. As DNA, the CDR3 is TGTGCCAGCAGCTTGGGGGGGCCTAGCGGGCTGGCGTACGAGCAGTACTTC.

CDR3 nucleotide sequence: TGTGCCAGCAGCTTTCGGGTCCGACTAGCGGGAGGTTGGGAGACCCAGTACTTC. This translates into CASSFRVRLAGGWETQYF. V and J are TRBV11-2 and TRBJ2-5; 13 bases line up with TRBD2. The CDR3 loop spans 18 amino acids. Germline CDR1 SGHAT, CDR2 FQNNGV. V shed 3 bases and J 5 bases; nucleotides not matched to a gene: 12.

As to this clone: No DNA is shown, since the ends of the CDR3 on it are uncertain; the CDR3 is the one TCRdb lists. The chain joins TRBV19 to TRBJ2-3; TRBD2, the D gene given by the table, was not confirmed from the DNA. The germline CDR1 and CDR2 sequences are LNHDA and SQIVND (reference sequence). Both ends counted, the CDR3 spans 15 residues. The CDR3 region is CASTSGLAGGDTQYF.

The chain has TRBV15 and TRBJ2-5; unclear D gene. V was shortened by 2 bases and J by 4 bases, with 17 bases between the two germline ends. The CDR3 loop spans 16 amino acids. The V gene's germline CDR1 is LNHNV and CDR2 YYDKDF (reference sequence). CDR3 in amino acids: CATSRPKDLQRETQYF. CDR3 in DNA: TGTGCCACCAGCAGACCAAAGGACCTGCAAAGAGAGACCCAGTACTTC.

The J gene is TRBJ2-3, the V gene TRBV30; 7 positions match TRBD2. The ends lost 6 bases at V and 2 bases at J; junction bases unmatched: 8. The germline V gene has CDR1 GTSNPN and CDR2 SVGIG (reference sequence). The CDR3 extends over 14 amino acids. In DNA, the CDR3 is TGTGCCTGCAAACCTAGCGGCAACACAGATACGCAGTATTTT. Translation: CACKPSGNTDTQYF.

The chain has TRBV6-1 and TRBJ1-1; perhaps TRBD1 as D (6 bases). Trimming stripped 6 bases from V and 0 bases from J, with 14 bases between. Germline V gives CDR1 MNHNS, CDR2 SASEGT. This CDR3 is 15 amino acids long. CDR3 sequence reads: CASREQDRLNTEAFF. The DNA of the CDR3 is TGTGCCAGCAGGGAACAGGACAGACTGAACACTGAAGCTTTCTTT.

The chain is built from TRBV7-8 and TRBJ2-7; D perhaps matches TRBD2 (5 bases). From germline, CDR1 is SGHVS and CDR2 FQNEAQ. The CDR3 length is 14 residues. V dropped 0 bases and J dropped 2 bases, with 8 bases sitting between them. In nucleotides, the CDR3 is TGTGCCAGCAGCTTAGCCGGGAAAACCTACGAGCAGTACTTC. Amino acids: CASSLAGKTYEQYF.

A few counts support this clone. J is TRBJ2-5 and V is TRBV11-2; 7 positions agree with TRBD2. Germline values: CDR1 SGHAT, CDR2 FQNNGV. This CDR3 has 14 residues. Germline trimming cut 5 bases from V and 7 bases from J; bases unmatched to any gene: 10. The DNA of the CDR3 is TGTGCCAGCAGCAGGACTAGGGGAACGGGGACCCAGTACTTC. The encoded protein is CASSRTRGTGTQYF.

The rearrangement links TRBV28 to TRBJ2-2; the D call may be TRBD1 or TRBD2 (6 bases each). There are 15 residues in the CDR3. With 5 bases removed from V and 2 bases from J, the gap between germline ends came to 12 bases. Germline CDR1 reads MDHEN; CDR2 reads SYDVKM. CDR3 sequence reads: CASSVRGRNTGELFF. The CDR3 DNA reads TGTGCCAGCAGTGTACGGGGGCGCAACACCGGGGAGCTGTTTTTT.

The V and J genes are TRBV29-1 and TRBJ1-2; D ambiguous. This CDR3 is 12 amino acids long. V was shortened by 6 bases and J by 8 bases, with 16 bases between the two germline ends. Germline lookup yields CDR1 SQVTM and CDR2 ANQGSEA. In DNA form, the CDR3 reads TGCAGCGTGGTGTATGGCGTTAACGGCTACACCTTC. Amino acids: CSVVYGVNGYTF.